This entry lists 11 T cell receptor beta chains sequenced from one sample in a study of blood T cells in healthy people across ages. Primed by a sample-barcoded 5' primer and a J-beta primer mix, a second PCR proceeded for about 7 to 11 cycles. TCRdb itself ran the 5' RACE reads through MiXCR, one entry per CDR3 protein. The table records approximately 600,000 distinct CDR3 sequences, roughly 50% of them present only once. The sample was blood. Receptors were obtained from a man aged 55 to 70 in good health.

The chain combines TRBV5-1 with TRBJ2-5, with unresolved D. Germline V gene data show CDR1 as SGHRS and CDR2 as YFSETQ. The CDR3 consists of 14 residues. V shed 0 bases and J shed 3 bases, with 9 bases lying between them. CDR3 DNA sequence: TGCGCCAGCAGCTTGGTAGGCCATAAAGAGACCCAGTACTTC. This gives the protein CASSLVGHKETQYF.

This chain connects TRBV3-1 to TRBJ2-7; maybe TRBD2 (6 bases). The tail of the sequence fits TRBJ2-5 better, so the J call may be wrong. The CDR3 has 12 residues. Germline-derived CDR1 and CDR2 are LGHDT and YNNKEL (reference sequence). The CDR3 is CASSTRGETQYF. The CDR3 nucleotides are TGTGCCAGCAGCACTCGGGGGGAGACCCAGTACTTC.

V and J are TRBV6-1 and TRBJ1-4; no clear D gene. The CDR3 is 14 residues long. CDR1 and CDR2 (germline): MNHNS, SASEGT. Trimming removed 2 bases from V and 4 bases from J, with 8 bases in between. The chain's CDR3 is CASSERQFNEKLFF. The CDR3 DNA reads TGTGCCAGCAGTGAACGGCAGTTTAATGAAAAACTGTTTTTT.

The chain links TRBV20-1 to TRBJ2-3; the D gene is possibly TRBD2 (6 bases). This CDR3 comprises 14 residues. CDR1 and CDR2 from the germline V gene are DFQATT and SNEGSKA (reference sequence). V was pared by 3 bases and J by 0 bases, with 10 bases between. As DNA, the CDR3 is TGCAGTGCTAGTAACGGGGGAAGCACAGATACGCAGTATTTT. It codes for CSASNGGSTDTQYF.

This chain joins TRBV10-2 and TRBJ2-3; unclear D gene. V shed 3 bases and J shed 4 bases, with 11 bases lying between them. CDR3 length: 14 amino acids. Germline CDR1 is WSHSY and CDR2 is SAAADI. The CDR3: CASSDLTDPDTQYF. CDR3 nucleotides: TGCGCCAGCAGTGATCTGACGGACCCAGATACGCAGTATTTT.

The J gene is TRBJ1-1, the V gene TRBV6-1; 7 bases are shared with TRBD1. V dropped 2 bases and J dropped 0; count of bases not matched to a gene: 0. The CDR3 is made up of 14 amino acids. Per germline, CDR1 MNHNS and CDR2 SASEGT. The CDR3 bases are TGTGCCAGCAGTGAAAGGGGGCTGAACACTGAAGCTTTCTTT. Residues: CASSERGLNTEAFF.

This clonotype was counted a few times. This chain joins TRBV20-1 and TRBJ2-7; TRBD1 agrees at 9 bases. The last part of the DNA fits TRBJ2-5 better; the J call may be wrong. The CDR3 length is 15 residues. Germline V gene sequence: CDR1 DFQATT, CDR2 SNEGSKA (reference sequence). CDR3 in amino acids: CSASTAGTGMETQYF. CDR3 DNA sequence: TGCAGTGCTAGCACCGCCGGGACAGGGATGGAGACCCAGTACTTC.

In this sample, this clonotype turned up a few times. J is TRBJ2-5 and V is TRBV29-1; 7 positions agree with TRBD1. From germline, CDR1 is SQVTM and CDR2 ANQGSEA. CDR3 length: 11 residues. The CDR3 protein is CGTVYQETQYF. In DNA, the CDR3 is TGCGGGACAGTGTACCAAGAGACCCAGTACTTC.

This sequence joins TRBV5-1 and TRBJ2-7; a possible D gene is TRBD1 (5 bases). Germline CDR1 and CDR2: SGHRS and YFSETQ. Trimming shortened V by 2 bases and J by 2 bases, and 11 bases separated the two germline ends. The CDR3 runs 14 residues. The CDR3 nucleotides read TGCGCCAGCAGCTTCATGCAGGGAACCTACGAGCAGTACTTC. Protein: CASSFMQGTYEQYF.

This chain uses TRBV5-4 with TRBJ2-3; 8 bases line up with TRBD1. Germline V CDR1 and CDR2: SGHNT, YYREEE (reference sequence). The CDR3 sequence is 12 residues long. V dropped 5 bases and J dropped 8; count of bases not matched to a gene: 4. CDR3 coding DNA: TGTGCCAGCAGTTATGACAGGGGTACGCAGTATTTT. As protein: CASSYDRGTQYF.

This clonotype was picked up one time. The chain recombines TRBV4-1 with TRBJ1-6; TRBD1 might be the D (6 bases). The CDR3 is made up of 13 amino acids. The germline V and J ends were trimmed by 6 bases and 9 bases, with 12 bases remaining between them. Germline CDR1 is MGHRA and CDR2 is YSYEKL. CDR3 region: CASRGRGPSPLHF. For the CDR3, the DNA is TGCGCCAGCAGGGGGCGGGGGCCTTCACCCCTCCACTTT.